The T cell receptor (beta chain) under discussion was sequenced for a study of Ad26.COV2.S vaccination and SARS-CoV-2 variants. Broader study findings: Placebo recipients had lower spike-specific TCR breadth than vaccine recipients.

The treatment here: roughly 18 received Ad26.COV2.S at low or high dose, single or two shots; roughly five received placebo; per-sample allocation not given. Collection of the samples took place on day 63 after the first injection of vaccine or placebo. Germline values: CDR1 SGHAT, CDR2 FQNNGV. The CDR3 sequence is 13 residues long. Trimming removed 4 bases at V and 3 bases at J, with 9 bases between. Assay used: immunoSEQ multiplex PCR; TCRdb lists only in-frame clones, some missing. Seen here are hundreds of thousands of clones, more than 85% observed once, and the top ten hold roughly 5%. This clone was seen only once. What it binds is not known.

The rearrangement joins TRBV11-2 to TRBJ1-1; D not certain. Sample: peripheral blood, taken in a trial of Ad26.COV2.S vaccine versus placebo. This TCR derives from a person aged 18-60 years who received the Ad26.COV2.S COVID-19 vaccine or a placebo. Written as DNA, the CDR3 is TGTGCCAGCAGCTCGGACCTGTACACTGAAGCTTTCTTT. As protein: CASSSDLYTEAFF. The whole variable domain, remainder taken from reference TRBV11-2 and TRBJ1-1, is EAGVAQSPRYKIIEKRQSVAFWCNPISGHATLYWYQQILGQGPKLLIQFQNNGVVDDSQLPKDRFSAERLKGVDSTLKIQPAKLEDSAVYLCASSSDLYTEAFFGQGTRLTVV.